The rows below give T cell receptor beta chains drawn from one sample of a study of blood T cell repertoires in COVID-19. Generated by immunoSEQ multiplex PCR, the TCRdb table keeps only in-frame clones and is missing some. The repertoire holds 240,000 or so clones, with approximately 82% as singletons. Sequencing was performed on peripheral blood. The source is a young man who had recovered from COVID-19. The CDR3 runs from the conserved cysteine through the conserved F or W. Only some rows state a clone size, as once, few, many or a class for expanded clones.

v_call: TRBV7-9; j_call: TRBJ2-1; clone_size: -; cdr3_aa: CASSSRLAGGLYNEQFF
v_call: TRBV11-3; j_call: TRBJ2-2; clone_size: many; cdr3_aa: CASTLEGNTGELFF
v_call: TRBV2; j_call: TRBJ1-2; clone_size: -; cdr3_aa: CARSGTLYGYTF
v_call: TRBV7-2; j_call: TRBJ1-6; clone_size: -; cdr3_aa: CASSLDGAGNNSPLHF
v_call: TRBV18; j_call: TRBJ2-7; clone_size: -; cdr3_aa: CASSRQGQGVYEQYF
v_call: TRBV28; j_call: TRBJ1-1; clone_size: -; cdr3_aa: CASSPRHFTEAFF
v_call: TRBV7-2; j_call: TRBJ1-1; clone_size: once; cdr3_aa: CASSGGGSNTEAFF
v_call: TRBV9; j_call: TRBJ2-6; clone_size: -; cdr3_aa: CASSAPNRDRGKSGANVLTF
v_call: TRBV5-1; j_call: TRBJ2-5; clone_size: few; cdr3_aa: CASSLVASDQETQYF
v_call: TRBV5-5; j_call: TRBJ2-7; clone_size: few; cdr3_aa: CASSPDISYEQYF
v_call: TRBV2; j_call: TRBJ1-4; clone_size: -; cdr3_aa: CASRWENEKLFF
v_call: TRBV25-1; j_call: TRBJ1-2; clone_size: -; cdr3_aa: CASSGIEANYGYTF
v_call: TRBV27; j_call: TRBJ1-2; clone_size: -; cdr3_aa: CASSSRYGSYNYGYTF
v_call: TRBV6-6; j_call: TRBJ1-2; clone_size: few; cdr3_aa: CASRGGTYSYGYTF
v_call: TRBV7-2; j_call: TRBJ2-7; clone_size: -; cdr3_aa: CASSLAGAYEQYF
v_call: TRBV7-2; j_call: TRBJ1-6; clone_size: -; cdr3_aa: CASSLEMDRYSPLHF
v_call: TRBV1; j_call: TRBJ2-3; clone_size: once; cdr3_aa: CTSSQGLAGGHTDTQYF
v_call: TRBV12-5; j_call: TRBJ2-7; clone_size: -; cdr3_aa: CASGTARGPIYEQYF
v_call: TRBV21-1; j_call: TRBJ1-1; clone_size: few; cdr3_aa: CASRHQNTEAFF
v_call: TRBV18; j_call: TRBJ1-4; clone_size: once; cdr3_aa: CASSRQGSQEKLFF
v_call: TRBV9; j_call: TRBJ2-1; clone_size: -; cdr3_aa: CASSPSGGYYNEQFF
v_call: TRBV7-9; j_call: TRBJ2-5; clone_size: -; cdr3_aa: CASSRQQQGTETQYF
v_call: TRBV7-6; j_call: TRBJ1-2; clone_size: -; cdr3_aa: CASSLSAADYGYTF
v_call: TRBV28; j_call: TRBJ1-5; clone_size: few; cdr3_aa: CASSPPETGTYQPQHF
v_call: TRBV19; j_call: TRBJ2-3; clone_size: -; cdr3_aa: CASSLRGPDTGTQYF
v_call: TRBV6-5; j_call: TRBJ2-1; clone_size: -; cdr3_aa: CASRTRDRGDNEQFF
v_call: TRBV6-1; j_call: TRBJ1-1; clone_size: -; cdr3_aa: CASSESWAGTEAFF